The 19 T cell receptor beta chains below were found in one sample sequenced in a study of post-analysis software for immune sequencing data (dated by TCRdb to the mid-2010s). What the research found in general, with its limitations: Roughly 5 TRBV segments, including TRBV5-6, TRBV5-1 and TRBV20-1, were significantly more frequent in patients than controls.

Antigens for these TCRs are unknown. Library preparation employed PCR. The instrument was an Illumina HiSeq 2500. To reduce PCR and sequencing biases, unique molecular identifiers were incorporated into the TCR beta cDNA libraries. TCRdb reprocessed the public reads (quality trimming at Q25 with fastp, clone calling with MiXCR) and kept in-frame beta chains. Entries are consolidated by CDR3 protein sequence, retaining the most common genes and DNA. The sample yields under 200,000 distinct CDR3 sequences; approximately 29% were counted once. The ten largest clones add up to more than 3% of the sample. What was sequenced was blood. The receptors stem from a girl between 2 and 17 years old with multiple sclerosis.

This clonotype was counted between two and nine times. The chain joins TRBV4-2 to TRBJ2-2, with 8 positions matching TRBD1. Germline assignment: CDR1 LGHNA and CDR2 YNFKEQ. The CDR3 runs 16 residues. V lost 3 bases, J lost 3 bases, and 6 bases stayed unmatched. Written as DNA, the CDR3 is TGTGCCAGCAGCCAGGCACCGGGACAGGACACCGGGGAGCTGTTTTTT. Translating it yields CASSQAPGQDTGELFF.

This clonotype was seen a few times. The CDR3 here is CASSQTSGGSEQFF. The DNA of the CDR3 is TGCGCCAGCAGTCAAACTAGCGGGGGGAGTGAGCAGTTCTTC. The chain carries TRBV5-1 and TRBJ2-1; 12 bases align to TRBD2. Germline V gene lookup returns CDR1 SGHRS and CDR2 YFSETQ. The CDR3 has 14 amino acids. J gave up 9 bases and V 5 bases, and 6 bases lay outside the gene matches.

This clonotype was counted between two and nine times. This chain links TRBV4-1 with TRBJ2-5; TRBD2 is a possible D gene (5 bases). CDR3 length: 14 amino acids. V was trimmed by 0 bases and J by 5 bases, leaving 10 bases between them. Per the germline V gene, CDR1 is MGHRA and CDR2 is YSYEKL. The CDR3 loop reads CASSQESGGETQYF. The CDR3 nucleotides read TGCGCCAGCAGCCAAGAGAGCGGAGGTGAGACCCAGTACTTC.

This clonotype has ten or more counts. The chain joins TRBV11-2 to TRBJ2-7; 9 nucleotides match TRBD1. Germline trimming cut 6 bases from V and 1 base from J; bases unmatched to any gene: 7. This CDR3 is 15 amino acids long. CDR1 and CDR2 from the germline V gene are SGHAT and FQNNGV. CDR3 region: CASREGTGRSYEQYF. The CDR3 DNA is TGTGCCAGCAGAGAAGGGACAGGGCGTTCCTACGAGCAGTACTTC.

The gene calls are TRBV5-1 and TRBJ1-1, with D unclear. The CDR3 spans 14 residues. V lost 0 bases and J 7 bases, leaving 13 bases between the germline ends. In germline, CDR1 is SGHRS, CDR2 YFSETQ. The CDR3 protein is CASSLDTGRGEAFF. The CDR3 DNA sequence: TGCGCCAGCAGCTTGGATACCGGGCGCGGTGAAGCTTTCTTT. The full variable domain, with the rest looked up from reference TRBV5-1 and TRBJ1-1, is KAGVTQTPRYLIKTRGQQVTLSCSPISGHRSVSWYQQTPGQGLQFLFEYFSETQRNKGNFPGRFSGRQFSNSRSEMNVSTLELGDSALYLCASSLDTGRGEAFFGQGTRLTVV.

The sample holds a few counts of this clonotype. The chain combines TRBV20-1 with TRBJ2-3, with TRBD2 matching over 12 bases. V lost 5 bases to trimming and J lost 0 bases; unmatched junction nucleotides: 15. The CDR3 sequence is 19 residues long. Germline CDR1 is DFQATT and CDR2 is SNEGSKA (reference sequence). CDR3 loop: CSAYLPPGLAGESTDTQYF. CDR3 nucleotide sequence: TGCAGTGCTTACCTGCCGCCGGGACTAGCGGGCGAAAGCACAGATACGCAGTATTTT.

This clonotype was observed a handful of times. The V gene is TRBV3-1, the J gene TRBJ2-7, with 9 positions matching TRBD1. CDR1 is LGHDT, CDR2 YNNKEL, per germline (reference sequence). V dropped 8 bases and J dropped 2; count of bases not matched to a gene: 1. CDR3 length: 12 amino acids. The CDR3 DNA reads as TGTGCCAGCCGGGACAGGGCCTACGAGCAGTACTTC. Protein sequence: CASRDRAYEQYF.

This clonotype showed up just once. One junction end does not reproduce the germline sequence, and a read error may be involved. V gene TRBV28 combines with J gene TRBJ2-6; D could derive from TRBD1 or TRBD2 (5 bases each). Per the germline V gene, CDR1 is MDHEN and CDR2 is SYDVKM. The CDR3 runs to 18 residues. CDR3 in DNA: TGTGCCAGCAGTACCCTGGGTGGGGTACGGGCTGGGGGCAACGTCCTGACTTTC. This encodes CASSTLGGVRAGGNVLTF.

This clonotype has only a few counts. The chain couples TRBV7-2 to TRBJ1-2, with D perhaps TRBD1 (5 bases). V lost 5 bases, J lost 6 bases, and 16 bases lay in between. Germline V gene lookup returns CDR1 SGHTA and CDR2 FQGNSA. This CDR3 spans 14 amino acids. CDR3 coding DNA: TGTGCCAGCAGCATTCCTGGGGGGGAACATGGCTACACCTTC. Its protein product is CASSIPGGEHGYTF.

This rearrangement joins TRBV20-1 to TRBJ1-1, with a tentative D call TRBD1 (5 bases). The CDR3 is 14 residues long. V lost 3 bases to trimming and J lost 4 bases, with 15 bases between them. CDR1 and CDR2 (germline): DFQATT, SNEGSKA (reference sequence). CDR3 coding DNA: TGCAGTGCTAGTGCATCGGGGGAGGCCACTGAAGCTTTCTTT. Translation gives CSASASGEATEAFF.

This clonotype came up a few times. This chain uses TRBV5-1 with TRBJ1-1; D is unresolved. V gave up 6 bases and J gave up 2 bases, with 11 bases separating them. The CDR3 is made up of 13 amino acids. Germline V gives CDR1 SGHRS, CDR2 YFSETQ. The CDR3 sequence is CASTGRANTEAFF. CDR3 DNA sequence: TGCGCCAGCACTGGACGGGCCAACACTGAAGCTTTCTTT.

This clonotype appeared many times. The chain is built from TRBV29-1 and TRBJ1-2, with D uncertain. V lost 4 bases to trimming and J lost 2 bases, with 8 bases between them. Germline CDR1 SQVTM, CDR2 ANQGSEA. The CDR3 loop spans 12 amino acids. The CDR3 sequence: CSVGLENYGYTF. The CDR3 nucleotides read TGCAGCGTTGGACTAGAGAACTATGGCTACACCTTC.

This chain joins TRBV11-2 and TRBJ2-3, with 13 bases that match TRBD2. With V trimmed by 5 bases and J by 5 bases, 4 bases remained unmatched. There are 15 residues in the CDR3. Germline CDR1 is SGHAT and CDR2 is FQNNGV. The CDR3 DNA reads TGTGCCAGCAGCCCGGGACTAGCGGGGCAAGATACGCAGTATTTT. Amino acid sequence: CASSPGLAGQDTQYF.

This clonotype was detected ten times or more. The genes are TRBV7-9 and TRBJ2-5, with 9 bases fitting TRBD1. J lost 11 bases, V lost 2 bases, and 9 bases had no gene match. The CDR3 covers 14 residues. Per the germline V gene, CDR1 is SEHNR and CDR2 is FQNEAQ (reference sequence). CDR3 in DNA: TGTGCCAGCAGCTTACAAGACAGGGGGGGAGAGCAGTACTTC. Translated, it gives CASSLQDRGGEQYF.

This clonotype was counted at least ten times. J is TRBJ2-1 and V is TRBV5-6, with 10 nucleotides matching TRBD2. The CDR3 covers 16 residues. The ends lost 2 bases at V and 9 bases at J; junction bases unmatched: 11. CDR1 is SGHDT and CDR2 is YYEEEE in the germline V gene. CDR3 in DNA: TGTGCCAGCAGCTTACCTTCTAGCGGGAGTCGGGGTGAGCAGTTCTTC. Amino acids: CASSLPSSGSRGEQFF.

This clonotype has only a few counts. Compared with germline, one end of the junction differs, possibly owing to a read error. The V and J genes are TRBV4-1 and TRBJ2-5; D may correspond to TRBD1 or TRBD2 (5 bases each). The J call is doubtful: the DNA matches TRBJ2-7 better. Germline values: CDR1 MGHRA, CDR2 YSYEKL. The length of the CDR3 is 15 residues. DNA of the CDR3: TGCGTCAGCAGCCAACTGGGACCCCCTATCGGCGAGCAGTACTTC. Residues: CVSSQLGPPIGEQYF.

Comments on this clonotype: A read error may explain this, as a much larger clone is one base away. V gene TRBV5-4 combines with J gene TRBJ2-3; D remains ambiguous. Germline V gives CDR1 SGHNT, CDR2 YYREEE (reference sequence). The CDR3 is 13 residues long. The CDR3 protein is CTSSPQGTDTQYF. The CDR3 region has the DNA TGTACCAGCAGCCCTCAGGGCACAGATACGCAGTATTTT.

The chain recombines TRBV7-9 with TRBJ1-4; D is perhaps TRBD1 (5 bases). This CDR3 region has 14 residues. The ends were cut back, 1 base at V and 3 bases at J, with 6 bases in the middle. The V gene's germline CDR1 is SEHNR and CDR2 FQNEAQ (reference sequence). DNA for the CDR3: TGTGCCAGCAGCTTAGGGGGCTCTAATGAAAAACTGTTTTTT. This encodes CASSLGGSNEKLFF.

CDR3 coding DNA: TGTGCCAGTTCCCTGACAGTCTATCAGCCCCAGCATTTT. It yields the protein CASSLTVYQPQHF. The chain is built from TRBV19 and TRBJ1-5, with D possibly being TRBD1 (5 bases). The V gene's germline CDR1 is LNHDA and CDR2 SQIVND (reference sequence). The CDR3 has 13 amino acids. V shed 8 bases and J shed 5 bases, with 13 bases lying between them.